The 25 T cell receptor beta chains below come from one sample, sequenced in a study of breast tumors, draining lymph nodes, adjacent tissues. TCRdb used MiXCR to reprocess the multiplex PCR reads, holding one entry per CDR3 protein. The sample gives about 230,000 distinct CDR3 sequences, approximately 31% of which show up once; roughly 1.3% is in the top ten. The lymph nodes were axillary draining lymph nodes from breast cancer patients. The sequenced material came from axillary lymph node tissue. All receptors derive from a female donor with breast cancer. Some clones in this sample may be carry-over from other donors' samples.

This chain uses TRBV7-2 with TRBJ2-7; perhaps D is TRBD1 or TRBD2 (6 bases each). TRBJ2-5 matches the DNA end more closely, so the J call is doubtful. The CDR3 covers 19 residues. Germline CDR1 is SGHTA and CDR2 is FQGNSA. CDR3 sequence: CASSGYAGLGGRDQETQYF. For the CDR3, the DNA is TGTGCCAGCAGCGGCTACGCGGGGCTCGGGGGCCGTGACCAAGAGACCCAGTACTTC.

In DNA, the CDR3 is TGTGCCAGCAAGGGGGGACTAGCGGGAGAGGTGAGCACCGGGGAGCTGTTTTTT. Translation gives CASKGGLAGEVSTGELFF. The rearrangement links TRBV12-3 or TRBV12-4 to TRBJ2-2; 14 bases match TRBD2. Losses at the gene ends were 7 bases for V and 4 bases for J; bases not matched to a gene: 11. CDR3 length: 18 residues.

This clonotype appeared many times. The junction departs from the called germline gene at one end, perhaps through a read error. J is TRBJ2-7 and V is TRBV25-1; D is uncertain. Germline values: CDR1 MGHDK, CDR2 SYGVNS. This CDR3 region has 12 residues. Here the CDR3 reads CASSGSSFEQYF. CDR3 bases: TGTGCCAGCAGTGGCTCATCCTTCGAGCAGTACTTC.

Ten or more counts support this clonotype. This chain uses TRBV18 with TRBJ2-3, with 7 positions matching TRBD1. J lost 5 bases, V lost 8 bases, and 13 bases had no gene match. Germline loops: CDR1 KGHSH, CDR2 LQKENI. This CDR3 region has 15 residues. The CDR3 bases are TGTGCCAGCCCCCGACCGACAGGGAATAAAGATACGCAGTATTTT. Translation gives CASPRPTGNKDTQYF.

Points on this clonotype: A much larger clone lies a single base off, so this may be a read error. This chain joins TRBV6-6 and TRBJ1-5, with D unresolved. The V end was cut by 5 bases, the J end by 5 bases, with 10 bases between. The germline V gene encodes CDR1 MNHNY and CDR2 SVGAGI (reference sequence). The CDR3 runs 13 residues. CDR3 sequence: CASSHGVHQPQHF. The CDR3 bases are TGTGCCAGCAGTCATGGGGTGCATCAGCCCCAGCATTTT.

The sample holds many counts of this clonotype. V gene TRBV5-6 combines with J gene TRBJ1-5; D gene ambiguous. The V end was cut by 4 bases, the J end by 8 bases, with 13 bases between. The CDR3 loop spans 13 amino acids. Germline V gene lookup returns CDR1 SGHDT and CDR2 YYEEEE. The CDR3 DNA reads TGTGCCAGCAGCCCAACCCCCGGGGAGCCCCAGCATTTT. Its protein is CASSPTPGEPQHF. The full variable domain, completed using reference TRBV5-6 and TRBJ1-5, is DAGVTQSPTHLIKTRGQQVTLRCSPKSGHDTVSWYQQALGQGPQFIFQYYEEEERQRGNFPDRFSGHQFPNYSSELNVNALLLGDSALYLCASSPTPGEPQHFGDGTRLSIL.

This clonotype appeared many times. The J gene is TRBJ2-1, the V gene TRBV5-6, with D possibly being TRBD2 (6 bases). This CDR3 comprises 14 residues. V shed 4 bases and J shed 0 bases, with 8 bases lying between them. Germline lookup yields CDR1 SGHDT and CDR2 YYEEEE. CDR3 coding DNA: TGTGCCAGCAGCGCCGGGAGCTCCTACAATGAGCAGTTCTTC. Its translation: CASSAGSSYNEQFF.

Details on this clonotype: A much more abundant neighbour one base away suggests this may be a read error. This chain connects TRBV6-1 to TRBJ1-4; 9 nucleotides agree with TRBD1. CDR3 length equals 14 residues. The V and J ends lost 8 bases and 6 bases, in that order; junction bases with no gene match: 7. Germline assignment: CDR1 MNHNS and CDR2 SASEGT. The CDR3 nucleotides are TGTGCCAGCGGTGGGGACAGGGTTGATGAAAAACTGTTTTTT. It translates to CASGGDRVDEKLFF.

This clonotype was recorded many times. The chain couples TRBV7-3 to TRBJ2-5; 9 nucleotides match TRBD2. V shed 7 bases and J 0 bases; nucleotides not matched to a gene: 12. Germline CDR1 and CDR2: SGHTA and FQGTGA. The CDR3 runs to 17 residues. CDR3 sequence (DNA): TGTGCCAGCATCCCGACTAGCGGTCATAGACACCAAGAGACCCAGTACTTC. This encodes CASIPTSGHRHQETQYF.

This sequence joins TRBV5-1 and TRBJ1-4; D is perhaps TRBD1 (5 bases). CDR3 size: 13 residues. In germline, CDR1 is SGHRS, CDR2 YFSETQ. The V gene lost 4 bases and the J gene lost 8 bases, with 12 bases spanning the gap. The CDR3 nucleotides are TGCGCCAGCAGCCCCCGCGGGGGGGAAAAACTGTTTTTT. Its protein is CASSPRGGEKLFF.

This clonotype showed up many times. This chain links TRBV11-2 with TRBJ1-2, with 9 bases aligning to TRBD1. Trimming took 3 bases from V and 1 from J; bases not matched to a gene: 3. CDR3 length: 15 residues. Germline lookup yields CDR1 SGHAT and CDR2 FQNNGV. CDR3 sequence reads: CASSLGQGINYGYTF. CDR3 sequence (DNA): TGTGCCAGCAGCTTGGGACAGGGCATTAACTATGGCTACACCTTC.

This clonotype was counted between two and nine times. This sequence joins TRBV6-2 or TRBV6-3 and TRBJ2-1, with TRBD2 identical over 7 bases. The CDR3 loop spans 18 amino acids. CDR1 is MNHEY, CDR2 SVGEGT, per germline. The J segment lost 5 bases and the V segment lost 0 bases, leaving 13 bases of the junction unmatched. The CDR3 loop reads CASSYSPWGAGLDNEQFF. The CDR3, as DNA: TGTGCCAGCAGTTACTCCCCTTGGGGAGCGGGGTTAGACAATGAGCAGTTCTTC.

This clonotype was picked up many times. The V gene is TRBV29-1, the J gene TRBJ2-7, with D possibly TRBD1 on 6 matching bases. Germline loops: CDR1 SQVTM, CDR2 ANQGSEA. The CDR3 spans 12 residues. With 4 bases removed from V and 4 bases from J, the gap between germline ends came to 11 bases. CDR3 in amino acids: CSVGTANYEQYF. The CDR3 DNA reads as TGCAGCGTTGGGACAGCCAATTACGAGCAGTACTTC.

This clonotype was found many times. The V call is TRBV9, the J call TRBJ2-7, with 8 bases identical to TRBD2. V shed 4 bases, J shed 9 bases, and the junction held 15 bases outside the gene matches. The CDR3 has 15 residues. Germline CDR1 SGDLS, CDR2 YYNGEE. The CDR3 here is CASSPSGSPTGGQYF. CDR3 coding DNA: TGTGCCAGCAGCCCCAGCGGGAGCCCTACCGGGGGGCAGTACTTC.

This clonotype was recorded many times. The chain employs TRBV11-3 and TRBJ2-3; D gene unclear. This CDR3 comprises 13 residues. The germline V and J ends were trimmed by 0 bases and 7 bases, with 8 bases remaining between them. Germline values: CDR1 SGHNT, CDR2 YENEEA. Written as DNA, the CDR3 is TGTGCCAGCAGCTTAGATCTGTCACATACGCAGTATTTT. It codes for CASSLDLSHTQYF.

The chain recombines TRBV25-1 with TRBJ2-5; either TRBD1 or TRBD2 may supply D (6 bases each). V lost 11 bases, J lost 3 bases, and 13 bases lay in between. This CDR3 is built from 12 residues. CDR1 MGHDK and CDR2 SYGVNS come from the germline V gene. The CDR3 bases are TGTGCCGACAAGGAGGGGGAAGAGACCCAGTACTTC. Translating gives CADKEGEETQYF. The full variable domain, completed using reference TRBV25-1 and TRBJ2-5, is EADIYQTPRYLVIGTGKKITLECSQTMGHDKMYWYQQDPGMELHLIHYSYGVNSTEKGDLSSESTVSRIRTEHFPLTLESARPSHTSQYLCADKEGEETQYFGPGTRLLVL.

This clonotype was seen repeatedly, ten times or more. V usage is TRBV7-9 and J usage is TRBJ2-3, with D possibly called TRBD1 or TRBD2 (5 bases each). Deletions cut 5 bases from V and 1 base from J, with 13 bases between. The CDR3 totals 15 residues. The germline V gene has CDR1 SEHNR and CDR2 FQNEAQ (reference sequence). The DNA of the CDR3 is TGTGCCAGCAGCGAGGGGACGGCCGGCACAGATACGCAGTATTTT. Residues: CASSEGTAGTDTQYF.

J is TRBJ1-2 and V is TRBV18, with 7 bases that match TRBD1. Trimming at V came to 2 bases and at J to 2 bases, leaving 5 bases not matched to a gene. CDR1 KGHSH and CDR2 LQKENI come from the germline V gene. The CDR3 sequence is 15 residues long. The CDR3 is CASSPVAGGNYGYTF. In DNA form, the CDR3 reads TGTGCCAGCTCACCAGTGGCAGGGGGGAACTATGGCTACACCTTC.

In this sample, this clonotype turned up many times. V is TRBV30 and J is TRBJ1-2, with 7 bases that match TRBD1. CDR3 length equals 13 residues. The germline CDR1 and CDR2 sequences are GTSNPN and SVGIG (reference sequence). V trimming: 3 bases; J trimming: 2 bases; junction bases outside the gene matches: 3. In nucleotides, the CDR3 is TGTGCCTGGAGGATGACAGGGAACTATGGCTACACCTTC. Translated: CAWRMTGNYGYTF.

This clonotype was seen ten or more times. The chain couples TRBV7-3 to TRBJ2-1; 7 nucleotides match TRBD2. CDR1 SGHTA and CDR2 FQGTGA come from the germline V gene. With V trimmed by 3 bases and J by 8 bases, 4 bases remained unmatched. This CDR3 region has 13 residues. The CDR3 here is CASSLGGVDEQFF. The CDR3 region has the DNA TGTGCCAGCAGCTTGGGGGGGGTGGATGAGCAGTTCTTC.

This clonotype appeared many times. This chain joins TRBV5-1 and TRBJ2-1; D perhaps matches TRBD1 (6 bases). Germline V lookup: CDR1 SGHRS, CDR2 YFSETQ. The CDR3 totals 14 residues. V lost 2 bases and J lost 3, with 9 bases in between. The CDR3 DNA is TGCGCCAGCAGCTTTCAGACAGGCTACAATGAGCAGTTCTTC. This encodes CASSFQTGYNEQFF.

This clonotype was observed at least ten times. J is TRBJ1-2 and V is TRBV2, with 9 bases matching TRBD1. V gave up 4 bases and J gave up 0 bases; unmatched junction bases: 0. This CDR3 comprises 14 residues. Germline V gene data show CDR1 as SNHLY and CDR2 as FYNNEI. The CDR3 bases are TGTGCCAGCAGTGGGACAGGGGCTAACTATGGCTACACCTTC. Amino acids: CASSGTGANYGYTF.

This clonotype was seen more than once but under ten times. The DNA of the CDR3 is TGTGCCAGCAGGCTTGACCCGGGGGAGCAGTTCTTC. Residues: CASRLDPGEQFF. The chain couples TRBV9 to TRBJ2-1; D is possibly TRBD2 (5 bases). CDR1 and CDR2 from the germline V gene are SGDLS and YYNGEE. Trimming left V 5 bases short and J 10 bases short, with 13 bases between. The CDR3 loop spans 12 amino acids.

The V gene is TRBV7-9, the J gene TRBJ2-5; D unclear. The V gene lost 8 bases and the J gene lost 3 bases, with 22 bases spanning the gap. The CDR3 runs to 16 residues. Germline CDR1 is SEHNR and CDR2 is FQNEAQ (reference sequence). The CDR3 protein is CASCQGRPLREETQYF. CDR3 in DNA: TGTGCCAGCTGTCAAGGACGCCCACTAAGAGAAGAGACCCAGTACTTC.

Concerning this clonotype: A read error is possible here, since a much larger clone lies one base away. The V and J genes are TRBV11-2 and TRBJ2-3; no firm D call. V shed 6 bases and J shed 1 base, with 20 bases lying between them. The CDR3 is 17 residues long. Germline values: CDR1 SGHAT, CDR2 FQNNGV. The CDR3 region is CASSRFLDTTGTDTQYF. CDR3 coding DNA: TGTGCCAGCAGTCGTTTCCTCGACACGACTGGCACAGATACGCAGTATTTT.